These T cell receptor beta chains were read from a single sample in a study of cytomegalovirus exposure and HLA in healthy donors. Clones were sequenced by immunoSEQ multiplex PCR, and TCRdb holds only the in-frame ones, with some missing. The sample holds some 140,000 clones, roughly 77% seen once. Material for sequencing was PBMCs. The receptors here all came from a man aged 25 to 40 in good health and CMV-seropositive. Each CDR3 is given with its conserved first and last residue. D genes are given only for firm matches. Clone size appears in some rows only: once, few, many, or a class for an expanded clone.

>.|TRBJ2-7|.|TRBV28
TGTGCCAGCAGTTACGACAAGAGCTCCTACGAGCAGTACTTC
CASSYDKSSYEQYF
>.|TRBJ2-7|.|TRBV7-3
TGTGCCAGCAGCCCAGACAGATCCTACGAGCAGTACTTC
CASSPDRSYEQYF
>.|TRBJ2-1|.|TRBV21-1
TGTGCCAGCAGCAGCCCTGGGGGCGCTTGGAATGAGCAGTTCTTC
CASSSPGGAWNEQFF
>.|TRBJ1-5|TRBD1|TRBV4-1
TGCGCCAGCAGCCAACAGGGGGCTGGGAGCAATCAGCCCCAGCATTTT
CASSQQGAGSNQPQHF
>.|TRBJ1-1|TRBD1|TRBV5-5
TGTGCCAGCAGCGCTCAGGGGGCGCCGAGGAACACTGAAGCTTTCTTT
CASSAQGAPRNTEAFF
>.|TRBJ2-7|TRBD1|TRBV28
TGTGCCAGCAGTCTCTCGGACAGGGGGCTCGGCGAGCAGTACTTC
CASSLSDRGLGEQYF
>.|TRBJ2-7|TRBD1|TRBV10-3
TGTGCCATCAGTGCGGGACAGGGGAACGAGCAGTACTTC
CAISAGQGNEQYF
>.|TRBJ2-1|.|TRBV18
TGTGCCAGCTCCACCGGACTGGTTCAGTTCTTC
CASSTGLVQFF
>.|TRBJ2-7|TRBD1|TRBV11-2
TGTGCCAGCAGCCTACCGGGACAGGGGTACGAGCAGTACTTC
CASSLPGQGYEQYF
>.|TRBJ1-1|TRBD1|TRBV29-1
TGCAGCTGGGGGGGGACAGGGGAATCTGAAGCTTTCTTT
CSWGGTGESEAFF
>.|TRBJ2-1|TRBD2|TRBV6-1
TGTGCCGGATCGGGACTAGCGGGAGCCCCAGGTGAGCAGTTCTTC
CAGSGLAGAPGEQFF
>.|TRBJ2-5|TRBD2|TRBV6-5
TGTGCCAGCAGTTCCCAGGGACTAGCGAGGGCGGAGACCCAGTACTTC
CASSSQGLARAETQYF
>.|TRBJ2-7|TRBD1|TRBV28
TGTGCCAGCCAGACAGGGCCCTACGAGCAGTACTTC
CASQTGPYEQYF
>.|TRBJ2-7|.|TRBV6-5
TGTGCCAGCAGTTACTCGTATGGCGGGATCTCCTACGAGCAGTACTTC
CASSYSYGGISYEQYF
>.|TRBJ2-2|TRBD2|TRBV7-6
TGTGCCAGCAGCCCCCAGAGGAAGCGGGATTTGTCGGGGGAGCTGTTTTTT
CASSPQRKRDLSGELFF
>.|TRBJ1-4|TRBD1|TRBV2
TGTGCCAGCAGTGGACAGGGAACTAATGAAAAACTGTTTTTT
CASSGQGTNEKLFF
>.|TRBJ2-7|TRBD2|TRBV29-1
TGCAGCGTTGAAGGGTCTAGCGGGAGGAACGAGCAGTACTTC
CSVEGSSGRNEQYF
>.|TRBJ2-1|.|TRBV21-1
TGTGCCAGCAGCCATGGGGGGAGCTCCTACAATGAGCAGTTCTTC
CASSHGGSSYNEQFF
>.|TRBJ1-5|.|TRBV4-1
TGCGCCAGCAGCCAAGTGGGACTCTATAGCAATCAGCCCCAGCATTTT
CASSQVGLYSNQPQHF
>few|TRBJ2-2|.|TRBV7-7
TGTGCCTGCGAGGTCCCCACCGGGGAGCTGTTTTTT
CACEVPTGELFF
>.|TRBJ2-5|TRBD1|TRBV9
TGTGCCAGCAGCGTAGACAGGGGGCAAGAGACCCAGTACTTC
CASSVDRGQETQYF
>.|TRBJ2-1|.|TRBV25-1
TGTGCCAGCAGTGAACAGCGTGAGCAGTTCTTC
CASSEQREQFF
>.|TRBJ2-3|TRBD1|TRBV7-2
TGTGCCAGCAGCTTAGCTTGGGACAGCTTAGATACGCAGTATTTT
CASSLAWDSLDTQYF
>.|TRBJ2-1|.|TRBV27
TGTGCCAGCAGTTTATCTCCAAACTATCTAGATTACCCCTACAATGAGCAGTTCTTC
CASSLSPNYLDYPYNEQFF
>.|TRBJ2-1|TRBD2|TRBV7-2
TGTGCCAGCAGCTTAGGACTAGCGGGGACCAATGAGCAGTTCTTC
CASSLGLAGTNEQFF
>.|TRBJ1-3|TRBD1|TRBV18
TGTGCCAGCTCACCACCGGCAGGGGGTGACACCATATATTTT
CASSPPAGGDTIYF
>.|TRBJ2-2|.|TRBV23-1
TGCGCCAGCAGTGAAGACCGGGAGTCCCGACTAAGAAACACCGGGGAGCTGTTTTTT
CASSEDRESRLRNTGELFF
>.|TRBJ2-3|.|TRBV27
TGTGCCAGCAGTTCCCGACAGAGCACAGATACGCAGTATTTT
CASSSRQSTDTQYF
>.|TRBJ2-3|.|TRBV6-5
TGTGCCAGCAGAACCGGGTTGAGCACAGATACGCAGTATTTT
CASRTGLSTDTQYF
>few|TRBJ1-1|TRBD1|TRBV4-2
TGTGCCAGCAGCCACGCGGACAGGATCACTGAAGCTTTCTTT
CASSHADRITEAFF
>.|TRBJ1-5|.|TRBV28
TGTGCCAGCAGTTTCACAGGGAAGGGACAGCCCCAGCATTTT
CASSFTGKGQPQHF
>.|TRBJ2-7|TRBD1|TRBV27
TGTGCCAGCAGTATCGGGACAGGGAATATCCCCAGGGACGAGCAGTACTTC
CASSIGTGNIPRDEQYF
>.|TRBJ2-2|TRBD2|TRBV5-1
TGCGCCAGCAGCTTGGGGGTAGCGGGTAACACCGGGGAGCTGTTTTTT
CASSLGVAGNTGELFF
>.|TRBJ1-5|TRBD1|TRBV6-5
TGTGCCAGCAGTCCAACAGGGGGAGGCAATCAGCCCCAGCATTTT
CASSPTGGGNQPQHF